By proportion, the clone carrying this T cell receptor beta chain is large. The target antigen is unknown. V gave up 5 bases and J gave up 5 bases, with 15 bases separating them. Germline V gene lookup returns CDR1 SGHDN and CDR2 FVKESK. The CDR3 is 14 residues long. TCRdb's copy holds only in-frame clones and misses some; the assay was immunoSEQ multiplex PCR. The sample lists over 2,000 clones, 24% occurring once. Free of atypia, the adjacent lung was collected at least 2 cm away from the tumor margin. The data were obtained in a study of T cells in localized non-small cell lung cancer. Broader study findings: Across samples, adjacent lung featured a median around 56 of the top 100 tumor clones. Longer overall survival associated with higher blood T cell density; shorter survival with higher adjacent-lung clonality.

The sequence came from a male donor aged 60 or over with stage I lung adenocarcinoma. Source: normal lung tissue next to the tumor, taken before any cancer treatment. V usage is TRBV14 and J usage is TRBJ1-1; weak D call: TRBD1 (5 bases). CDR3 in amino acids: CASSSGRGRTEAFF. The CDR3 DNA is TGTGCCAGCAGCTCCGGGCGGGGACGGACTGAAGCTTTCTTT.